The 8 T cell receptor beta chains below come from one sample, sequenced in a study of chemoradiotherapy in HPV16-positive cancers. Here immunoSEQ multiplex PCR was the method, and the copy in TCRdb shows in-frame clones only, minus some. The table records fewer than 18,000 clones, about three quarters of them present only once. Sampling took place from a patient who underwent chemoradiotherapy. These receptors came from a human donor with HPV-associated anogenital cancer.

This clone has a handful of counts. The V and J genes are TRBV14 and TRBJ1-1; no reliable D call. Trimming stripped 3 bases from V and 1 base from J, with 6 bases between. This CDR3 is 13 amino acids long. Germline V gene sequence: CDR1 SGHDN, CDR2 FVKESK. The CDR3 loop reads CASSHRPNTEAFF. CDR3 nucleotide sequence: TGTGCCAGCAGCCATAGACCGAACACTGAAGCTTTCTTT.

The gene calls are TRBV9 and TRBJ1-1; TRBD1 is a possible D gene (6 bases). Trimming cost V 0 bases and J 6 bases, with 18 bases left between them. Germline loops: CDR1 SGDLS, CDR2 YYNGEE. The CDR3 consists of 16 residues. CDR3 region: CASSVDWDIRFAEAFF. The CDR3 DNA reads as TGTGCCAGCAGCGTAGATTGGGACATTCGTTTTGCTGAAGCTTTCTTT.

The chain joins TRBV21-1 to TRBJ2-4; the D segment call TRBD2 is taken from the table without a DNA check. TRBV21-1 is a recognized pseudogene. CDR3 length: 14 amino acids. CDR3: CASCEPPSGNIQYF. For the CDR3, the DNA is TGTGCCAGCTGTGAACCTCCTAGCGGGAACATTCAGTACTTC.

This clone has only one observation. This rearrangement joins TRBV9 to TRBJ1-2; D unresolved. This CDR3 region has 14 residues. Germline-derived CDR1 and CDR2 are SGDLS and YYNGEE. V dropped 7 bases and J dropped 6 bases, with 19 bases sitting between them. This chain's CDR3 is CASGQTNLENGYTF. The CDR3, as DNA: TGTGCCAGCGGCCAAACCAACCTGGAAAATGGCTACACCTTC.

V gene TRBV14 combines with J gene TRBJ1-1, with TRBD1 identical over 10 bases. V dropped 1 base and J dropped 12; count of bases not matched to a gene: 14. The CDR3 has 16 residues. Germline V gene sequence: CDR1 SGHDN, CDR2 FVKESK. The CDR3 loop reads CASSQASPGTGDRTFF. The DNA of the CDR3 is TGTGCCAGCAGCCAAGCCTCCCCGGGGACAGGGGATAGAACTTTCTTT.

V and J are TRBV15 and TRBJ1-1; D is unresolved. Trimming removed 1 base at V and 0 bases at J, with 9 bases between. CDR3 length equals 15 residues. CDR1 and CDR2 from the germline V gene are LNHNV and YYDKDF (reference sequence). The CDR3 DNA reads TGTGCCACCAGCAGAGGCTACCAGATGAACACTGAAGCTTTCTTT. Translating gives CATSRGYQMNTEAFF.

The rearrangement links TRBV9 to TRBJ2-3; D possibly corresponds to TRBD2 (6 bases). CDR1 is SGDLS and CDR2 is YYNGEE in the germline V gene. V lost 4 bases and J 0 bases, leaving 12 bases between the germline ends. CDR3 length: 15 residues. Written as DNA, the CDR3 is TGTGCCAGCAGCCAAGGTGGGGGGAGCACAGATACGCAGTATTTT. Protein: CASSQGGGSTDTQYF.

The chain combines TRBV29-1 with TRBJ1-2; 7 bases line up with TRBD1. V gave up 5 bases and J gave up 4 bases; unmatched junction bases: 13. The CDR3 contains 15 residues. Germline CDR1 is SQVTM and CDR2 is ANQGSEA. CDR3 region: CSVQPVGQEIYGYTF. The CDR3 DNA reads TGCAGCGTTCAACCTGTCGGACAGGAGATCTATGGCTACACCTTC. Supplemented by reference TRBV29-1 and TRBJ1-2, the full variable domain reads SAVISQKPSRDICQRGTSLTIQCQVDSQVTMMFWYRQQPGQSLTLIATANQGSEATYESGFVIDKFPISRPNLTFSTLTVSNMSPEDSSIYLCSVQPVGQEIYGYTFGSGTRLTVV.